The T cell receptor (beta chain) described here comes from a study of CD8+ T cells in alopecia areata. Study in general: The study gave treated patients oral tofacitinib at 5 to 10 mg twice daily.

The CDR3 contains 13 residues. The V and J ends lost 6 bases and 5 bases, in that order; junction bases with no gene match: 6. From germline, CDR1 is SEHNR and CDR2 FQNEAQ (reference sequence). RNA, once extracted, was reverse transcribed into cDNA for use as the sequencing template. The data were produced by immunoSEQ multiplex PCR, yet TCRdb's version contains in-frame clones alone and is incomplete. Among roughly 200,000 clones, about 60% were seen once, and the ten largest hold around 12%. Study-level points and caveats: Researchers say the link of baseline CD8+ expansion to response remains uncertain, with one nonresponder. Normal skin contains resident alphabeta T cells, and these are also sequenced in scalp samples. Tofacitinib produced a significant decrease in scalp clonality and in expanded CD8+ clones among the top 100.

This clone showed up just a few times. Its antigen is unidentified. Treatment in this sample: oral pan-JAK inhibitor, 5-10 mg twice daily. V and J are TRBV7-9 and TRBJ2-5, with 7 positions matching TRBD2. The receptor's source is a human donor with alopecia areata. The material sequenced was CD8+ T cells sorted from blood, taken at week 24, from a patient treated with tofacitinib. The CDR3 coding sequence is TGTGCCAGCAGTCCGACTAGCTGGGAGACCCAGTACTTC. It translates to CASSPTSWETQYF.